This T cell receptor (beta chain) was captured by sequencing in a study of blood T cell repertoires in COVID-19. Looking at the study overall: The origin of the acute and convalescent COVID-19 samples was the United States, Italy and Spain. The cDNA or gDNA used as material had been derived from T cells, B-cell-depleted T cells, or PBMCs.

Sequenced by immunoSEQ multiplex PCR; TCRdb stores in-frame clones only, minus some. The table includes under 85,000 clones, around 87% detected once. Germline loops: CDR1 SNHLY, CDR2 FYNNEI. This CDR3 region has 14 residues. The V gene lost 6 bases and the J gene lost 7 bases, with 18 bases spanning the gap. This clone has a count of ten or more. Sequencing was carried out using peripheral blood. V and J are TRBV2 and TRBJ1-1, with D maybe TRBD1 (5 bases). The sequence derives from a human donor in a cohort sampled during active COVID-19. The CDR3 reads CASRDPGDTYEAFF. The CDR3, as DNA: TGTGCCAGCAGGGACCCGGGGGATACCTATGAAGCTTTCTTT. Together with reference TRBV2 and TRBJ1-1, the CDR3 gives the full variable domain: EPEVTQTPSHQVTQMGQEVILRCVPISNHLYFYWYRQILGQKVEFLVSFYNNEISEKSEIFDDQFSVERPDGSNFTLKIRSTKLEDSAMYFCASRDPGDTYEAFFGQGTRLTVV.